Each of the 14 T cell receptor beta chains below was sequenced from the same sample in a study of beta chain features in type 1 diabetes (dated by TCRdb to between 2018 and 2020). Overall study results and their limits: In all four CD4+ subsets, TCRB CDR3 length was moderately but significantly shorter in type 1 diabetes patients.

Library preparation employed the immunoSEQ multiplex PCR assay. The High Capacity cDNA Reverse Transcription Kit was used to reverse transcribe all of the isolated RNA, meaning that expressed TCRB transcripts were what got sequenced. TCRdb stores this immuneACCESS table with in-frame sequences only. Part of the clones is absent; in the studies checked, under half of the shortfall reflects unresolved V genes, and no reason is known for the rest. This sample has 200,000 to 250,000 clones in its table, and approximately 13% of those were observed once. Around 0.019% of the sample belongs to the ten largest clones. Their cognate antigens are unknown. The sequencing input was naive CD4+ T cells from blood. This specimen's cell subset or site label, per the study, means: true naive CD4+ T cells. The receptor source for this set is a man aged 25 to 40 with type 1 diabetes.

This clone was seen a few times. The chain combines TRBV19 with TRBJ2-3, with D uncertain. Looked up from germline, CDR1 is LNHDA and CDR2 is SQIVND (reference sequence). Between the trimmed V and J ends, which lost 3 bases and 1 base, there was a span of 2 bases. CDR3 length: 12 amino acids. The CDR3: CASSIGTDTQYF. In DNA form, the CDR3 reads TGTGCCAGTAGTATCGGCACAGATACGCAGTATTTT.

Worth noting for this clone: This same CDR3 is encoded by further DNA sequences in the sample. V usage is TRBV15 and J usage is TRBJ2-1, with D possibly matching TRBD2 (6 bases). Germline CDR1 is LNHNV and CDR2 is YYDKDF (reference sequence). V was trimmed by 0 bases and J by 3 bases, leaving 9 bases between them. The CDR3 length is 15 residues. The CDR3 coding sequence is TGTGCCACCAGCAGAGATTCCGGGGGCTACAATGAGCAGTTCTTC. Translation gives CATSRDSGGYNEQFF.

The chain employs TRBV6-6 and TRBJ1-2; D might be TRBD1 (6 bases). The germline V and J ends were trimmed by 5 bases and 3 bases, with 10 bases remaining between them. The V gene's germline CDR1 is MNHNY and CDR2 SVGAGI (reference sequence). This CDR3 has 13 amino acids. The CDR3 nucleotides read TGTGCCAGCAGTAGAGGACAGCACTATGGCTACACCTTC. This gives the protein CASSRGQHYGYTF.

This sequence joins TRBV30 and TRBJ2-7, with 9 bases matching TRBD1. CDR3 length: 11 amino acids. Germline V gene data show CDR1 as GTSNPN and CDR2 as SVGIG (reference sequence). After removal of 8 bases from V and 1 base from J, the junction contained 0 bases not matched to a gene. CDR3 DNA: TGTGCCGGGACAGGGTCCTACGAGCAGTACTTC. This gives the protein CAGTGSYEQYF.

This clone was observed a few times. Written as DNA, the CDR3 is TGTGCCAGTAGTGCGAGCGGGAGCGACAATGAGCAGTTCTTC. It yields the protein CASSASGSDNEQFF. The chain employs TRBV19 and TRBJ2-1; 8 bases fit TRBD2. Germline CDR1 LNHDA, CDR2 SQIVND (reference sequence). The CDR3 has 14 amino acids. V lost 5 bases, J lost 5 bases, and 5 bases stayed unmatched.

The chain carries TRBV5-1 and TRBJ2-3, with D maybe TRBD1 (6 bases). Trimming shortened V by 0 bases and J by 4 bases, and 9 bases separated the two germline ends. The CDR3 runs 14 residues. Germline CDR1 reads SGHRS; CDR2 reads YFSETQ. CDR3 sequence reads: CASSLGQVPDTQYF. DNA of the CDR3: TGCGCCAGCAGCTTGGGACAGGTCCCAGATACGCAGTATTTT. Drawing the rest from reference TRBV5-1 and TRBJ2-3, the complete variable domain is KAGVTQTPRYLIKTRGQQVTLSCSPISGHRSVSWYQQTPGQGLQFLFEYFSETQRNKGNFPGRFSGRQFSNSRSEMNVSTLELGDSALYLCASSLGQVPDTQYFGPGTRLTVL.

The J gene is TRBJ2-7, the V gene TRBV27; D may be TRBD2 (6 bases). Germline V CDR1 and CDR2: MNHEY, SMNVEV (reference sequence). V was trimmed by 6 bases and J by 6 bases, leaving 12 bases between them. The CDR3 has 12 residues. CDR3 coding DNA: TGTGCCAGCAGCCACGACGGGGGCGAGCAGTACTTC. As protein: CASSHDGGEQYF.

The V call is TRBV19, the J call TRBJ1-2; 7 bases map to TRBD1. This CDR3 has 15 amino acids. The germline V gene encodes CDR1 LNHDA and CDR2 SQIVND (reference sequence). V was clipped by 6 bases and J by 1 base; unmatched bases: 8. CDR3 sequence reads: CASRQGREVNYGYTF. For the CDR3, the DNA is TGTGCCAGTAGACAGGGGCGCGAGGTTAACTATGGCTACACCTTC.

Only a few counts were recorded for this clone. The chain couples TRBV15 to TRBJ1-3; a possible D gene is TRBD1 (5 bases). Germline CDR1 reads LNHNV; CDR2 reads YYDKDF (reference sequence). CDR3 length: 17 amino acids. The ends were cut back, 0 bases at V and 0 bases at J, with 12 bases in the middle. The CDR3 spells CATSRDVGGSSGNTIYF. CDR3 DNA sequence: TGTGCCACCAGCAGAGATGTTGGGGGGAGCTCTGGAAACACCATATATTTT.

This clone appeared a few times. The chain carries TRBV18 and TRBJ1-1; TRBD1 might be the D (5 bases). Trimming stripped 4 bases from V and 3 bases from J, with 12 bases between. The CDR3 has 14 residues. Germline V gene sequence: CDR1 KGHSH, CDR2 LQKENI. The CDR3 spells CASSLRGWDTEAFF. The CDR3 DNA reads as TGTGCCAGCTCACTAAGGGGCTGGGACACTGAAGCTTTCTTT. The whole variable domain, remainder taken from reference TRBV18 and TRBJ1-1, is NAGVMQNPRHLVRRRGQEARLRCSPMKGHSHVYWYRQLPEEGLKFMVYLQKENIIDESGMPKERFSAEFPKEGPSILRIQQVVRGDSAAYFCASSLRGWDTEAFFGQGTRLTVV.

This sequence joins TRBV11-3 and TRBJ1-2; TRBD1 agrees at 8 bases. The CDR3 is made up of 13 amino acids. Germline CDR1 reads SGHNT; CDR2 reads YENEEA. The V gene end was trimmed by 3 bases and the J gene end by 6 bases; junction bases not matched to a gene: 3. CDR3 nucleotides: TGTGCCAGCAGCTTGCAGGGGGCCGATGGCTACACCTTC. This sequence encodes CASSLQGADGYTF.

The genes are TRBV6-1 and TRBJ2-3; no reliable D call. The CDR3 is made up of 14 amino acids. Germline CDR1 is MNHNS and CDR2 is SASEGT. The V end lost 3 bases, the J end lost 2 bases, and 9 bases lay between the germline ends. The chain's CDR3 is CASSDGLTTDTQYF. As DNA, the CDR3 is TGTGCCAGCAGTGATGGGCTGACCACAGATACGCAGTATTTT.

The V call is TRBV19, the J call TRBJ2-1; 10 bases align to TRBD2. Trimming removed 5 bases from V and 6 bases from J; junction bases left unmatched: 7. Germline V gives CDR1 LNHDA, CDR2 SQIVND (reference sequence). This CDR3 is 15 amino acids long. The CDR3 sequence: CASSPPAGGPNEQFF. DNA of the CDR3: TGTGCCAGTAGTCCTCCAGCGGGGGGGCCCAATGAGCAGTTCTTC.

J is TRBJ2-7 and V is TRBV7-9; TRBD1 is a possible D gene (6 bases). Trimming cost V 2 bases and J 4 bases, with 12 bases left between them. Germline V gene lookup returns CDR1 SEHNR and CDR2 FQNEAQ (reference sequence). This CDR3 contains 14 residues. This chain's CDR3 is CASSLMTGQYEQYF. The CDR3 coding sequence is TGTGCCAGCAGCTTAATGACAGGCCAGTACGAGCAGTACTTC.